These 31 T cell receptor beta chains were sequenced from one sample in a study of blood T cell repertoires in COVID-19. The table came from immunoSEQ multiplex PCR; TCRdb's copy has only in-frame clones and leaves some out. This table holds 380,000 or so clones, 88% found once. Sequencing used PBMCs or T cells enriched from blood (not recorded which). The origin of the receptors is a woman between 35 and 50 years old with acute COVID-19.

The chain joins TRBV7-9 to TRBJ2-7, with D perhaps TRBD1 (5 bases). Germline lookup yields CDR1 SEHNR and CDR2 FQNEAQ (reference sequence). The V end was cut by 5 bases, the J end by 2 bases, with 10 bases between. The CDR3 loop spans 13 amino acids. CDR3 in DNA: TGTGCCAGCAGCCCGACAGCCCCCTACGAGCAGTACTTC. Protein sequence: CASSPTAPYEQYF.

This clone was seen just once. V usage is TRBV5-1 and J usage is TRBJ2-1, with 12 nucleotides matching TRBD2. CDR1 and CDR2 from the germline V gene are SGHRS and YFSETQ. V gave up 4 bases and J gave up 5 bases; unmatched junction bases: 7. This CDR3 is built from 16 residues. The CDR3 is CASSIRTSGDHNEQFF. Here the CDR3 DNA reads TGCGCCAGCAGCATACGGACTAGCGGGGATCACAATGAGCAGTTCTTC. The variable domain in full, completed from reference TRBV5-1 and TRBJ2-1, reads KAGVTQTPRYLIKTRGQQVTLSCSPISGHRSVSWYQQTPGQGLQFLFEYFSETQRNKGNFPGRFSGRQFSNSRSEMNVSTLELGDSALYLCASSIRTSGDHNEQFFGPGTRLTVL.

The chain employs TRBV19 and TRBJ1-4; D possibly corresponds to TRBD1 (5 bases). The ends were cut back, 5 bases at V and 7 bases at J, with 20 bases in the middle. Germline V lookup: CDR1 LNHDA, CDR2 SQIVND (reference sequence). The CDR3 length is 16 residues. The chain's CDR3 is CASSLRGQGEIEKLFF. The CDR3 DNA follows: TGTGCCAGTAGTCTCCGTGGTCAGGGCGAGATTGAAAAACTGTTTTTT.

The chain recombines TRBV5-1 with TRBJ1-6; TRBD1 agrees at 8 bases. Trimming removed 4 bases from V and 7 bases from J; junction bases left unmatched: 7. The CDR3 has 15 residues. Looked up from germline, CDR1 is SGHRS and CDR2 is YFSETQ. CDR3: CASSLGQGDNSPLHF. Written as DNA, the CDR3 is TGCGCCAGCAGCCTCGGACAGGGCGACAATTCACCCCTCCACTTT.

CDR3 coding DNA: TGTGCCAGCTCCCTACAGGGAAGCCCTGGAAACACCATATATTTT. Its translation is CASSLQGSPGNTIYF. The chain recombines TRBV18 with TRBJ1-3, with D perhaps matching TRBD1 (6 bases). The CDR3 loop spans 15 amino acids. Germline V gives CDR1 KGHSH, CDR2 LQKENI. V lost 6 bases and J lost 2, with 14 bases in between.

The genes are TRBV27 and TRBJ1-2, with D maybe TRBD1 (5 bases). The ends were cut back, 3 bases at V and 6 bases at J, with 11 bases in the middle. CDR3 length: 13 residues. The germline gives CDR1 MNHEY, CDR2 SMNVEV (reference sequence). This CDR3 is CASSFYQGNGYTF. The CDR3 DNA sequence: TGTGCCAGCAGTTTCTACCAGGGAAATGGCTACACCTTC.

The chain links TRBV7-9 to TRBJ1-1; TRBD1 aligns across 7 bases. The V and J ends lost 6 bases and 0 bases, in that order; junction bases with no gene match: 4. Looked up from germline, CDR1 is SEHNR and CDR2 is FQNEAQ (reference sequence). CDR3 length: 14 residues. CDR3 sequence (DNA): TGTGCCAGCAGACCCGACAGGGTGAACACTGAAGCTTTCTTT. Its protein product is CASRPDRVNTEAFF.

This clone has just one count. This chain connects TRBV11-2 to TRBJ2-7; D not resolved. This CDR3 has 15 amino acids. Germline V CDR1 and CDR2: SGHAT, FQNNGV. Trimming shortened V by 0 bases and J by 0 bases, and 9 bases separated the two germline ends. The CDR3 region is CASSLEHGDSYEQYF. In DNA, the CDR3 is TGTGCCAGCAGCTTAGAGCACGGTGACTCCTACGAGCAGTACTTC.

J is TRBJ2-5 and V is TRBV5-8; 9 bases map to TRBD2. This CDR3 contains 15 residues. The junction had 4 bases not matched to a gene; V was cut back by 2 bases and J by 2 bases. Germline CDR1 and CDR2: SGHTS and YDEGEE. The CDR3 nucleotides are TGTGCCAGCAGCTTACGCGGGGGGGCGCAAGAGACCCAGTACTTC. This sequence encodes CASSLRGGAQETQYF.

The chain recombines TRBV27 with TRBJ1-1; D unresolved. V was cut by 3 bases and J by 6 bases, with 8 bases left in between. This CDR3 region has 12 residues. Germline lookup yields CDR1 MNHEY and CDR2 SMNVEV (reference sequence). CDR3 region: CASSFSNAEAFF. The CDR3 DNA reads TGTGCCAGCAGTTTTAGTAACGCTGAAGCTTTCTTT.

This clone was found once. The chain carries TRBV11-2 and TRBJ2-3; D remains ambiguous. The CDR3 extends over 12 amino acids. Germline CDR1 is SGHAT and CDR2 is FQNNGV. V lost 4 bases, J lost 2 bases, and 4 bases lay in between. CDR3 in DNA: TGTGCCAGCAGCTCCAACACAGATACGCAGTATTTT. This sequence encodes CASSSNTDTQYF.

There are a few counts of this clone. This chain uses TRBV5-6 with TRBJ2-3, with no clear D. The germline gives CDR1 SGHDT, CDR2 YYEEEE. This CDR3 comprises 12 residues. Trimming stripped 0 bases from V and 6 bases from J, with 5 bases between. DNA of the CDR3: TGTGCCAGCAGCTTGGTTCCGGATACGCAGTATTTT. This encodes CASSLVPDTQYF.

V gene TRBV30 combines with J gene TRBJ1-6; D gene ambiguous. Trimming removed 0 bases at V and 5 bases at J, with 11 bases between. This CDR3 spans 15 amino acids. Germline V gives CDR1 GTSNPN, CDR2 SVGIG (reference sequence). CDR3 in DNA: TGTGCCTGGAGTGTTATGGGCCCGAATAATTCACCCCTCCACTTT. Translated: CAWSVMGPNNSPLHF.

The chain employs TRBV7-2 and TRBJ2-5; D is unresolved. Per the germline V gene, CDR1 is SGHTA and CDR2 is FQGNSA. V was pared by 5 bases and J by 4 bases, with 11 bases between. The CDR3 has 13 residues. CDR3 loop: CASSRAPPETQYF. CDR3 DNA: TGTGCCAGCAGCAGAGCTCCCCCAGAGACCCAGTACTTC.

A few counts support this clone. The chain employs TRBV21-1 and TRBJ2-7; the table gives TRBD1 as D, unverified against the DNA. TRBV21-1 is annotated as a pseudogene. This CDR3 is 11 amino acids long. CDR3: CASSKTVEQYF. CDR3 bases: TGTGCCAGCAGCAAAACAGTCGAGCAGTACTTC.

V and J are TRBV30 and TRBJ1-5, with 7 positions matching TRBD1. The germline gives CDR1 GTSNPN, CDR2 SVGIG (reference sequence). V shed 2 bases, J shed 6 bases, and the junction held 7 bases outside the gene matches. The CDR3 consists of 14 residues. CDR3 DNA: TGTGCCTGGAGTCCGTACACAGGGGCTCAGCCCCAGCATTTT. This encodes CAWSPYTGAQPQHF. Using reference TRBV30 and TRBJ1-5 for the parts outside the CDR3, the full variable domain is SQTIHQWPATLVQPVGSPLSLECTVEGTSNPNLYWYRQAAGRGLQLLFYSVGIGQISSEVPQNLSASRPQDRQFILSSKKLLLSDSGFYLCAWSPYTGAQPQHFGDGTRLSIL.

V is TRBV12-3 or TRBV12-4 and J is TRBJ1-2; D uncertain. V was shortened by 3 bases and J by 7 bases, with 12 bases between the two germline ends. CDR3 length: 13 residues. The CDR3 spells CASSFNGEVGYTF. The CDR3 DNA follows: TGTGCCAGCAGTTTCAACGGAGAAGTTGGCTACACCTTC.

V gene TRBV9 combines with J gene TRBJ2-4, with 7 positions matching TRBD1. J was trimmed by 2 bases and V by 1 base; bases with no gene match: 9. The CDR3 has 17 residues. Germline values: CDR1 SGDLS, CDR2 YYNGEE. CDR3 in DNA: TGTGCCAGCAGCGTACGAGATGACAGGGTGTCCAAAAACATTCAGTACTTC. It yields the protein CASSVRDDRVSKNIQYF. Together with reference TRBV9 and TRBJ2-4, the CDR3 gives the full variable domain: DSGVTQTPKHLITATGQRVTLRCSPRSGDLSVYWYQQSLDQGLQFLIQYYNGEERAKGNILERFSAQQFPDLHSELNLSSLELGDSALYFCASSVRDDRVSKNIQYFGAGTRLSVL.

The chain combines TRBV4-2 with TRBJ2-2; D might be TRBD1 (5 bases). The CDR3 spans 13 residues. With 4 bases removed from V and 7 bases from J, the gap between germline ends came to 10 bases. The germline gives CDR1 LGHNA, CDR2 YNFKEQ. The CDR3 DNA reads TGTGCCAGCAGCCGCCAGGGTGGCGGGGAGCTGTTTTTT. Encoded protein: CASSRQGGGELFF.

This chain uses TRBV7-9 with TRBJ1-1; TRBD1 matches 10 bases. The CDR3 sequence is 15 residues long. The V segment lost 5 bases and the J segment 8 bases; nucleotides outside the gene matches: 11. Germline V gene data show CDR1 as SEHNR and CDR2 as FQNEAQ (reference sequence). The DNA of the CDR3 is TGTGCCAGCAGCAGCATCCGGGACAGGGGAGCCGAAGCTTTCTTT. It specifies CASSSIRDRGAEAFF.

This sequence joins TRBV2 and TRBJ1-2; D is unresolved. This CDR3 region has 15 residues. Trimming removed 1 base at V and 4 bases at J, with 13 bases between. The germline gives CDR1 SNHLY, CDR2 FYNNEI. CDR3 residues: CASSEEWEAGYGYTF. The DNA of the CDR3 is TGTGCCAGCAGTGAAGAATGGGAAGCGGGCTATGGCTACACCTTC.

The chain carries TRBV25-1 and TRBJ1-2; TRBD1 matches at 7 bases. The junction had 7 bases not matched to a gene; V was cut back by 4 bases and J by 8 bases. The CDR3 is 13 residues long. CDR1 and CDR2 (germline): MGHDK, SYGVNS. DNA of the CDR3: TGTGCCAGCAGTGCCGGGAGGGGGCTCGGCTACACCTTC. Protein: CASSAGRGLGYTF.

The chain joins TRBV5-1 to TRBJ1-2; possible D gene TRBD1, 5 bases. CDR1 and CDR2 from the germline V gene are SGHRS and YFSETQ. V lost 3 bases to trimming and J lost 7 bases, with 7 bases between them. The CDR3 contains 11 residues. This chain's CDR3 is CASSSGGGYTF. CDR3 DNA: TGCGCCAGCAGCTCCGGGGGTGGCTACACCTTC.

The chain joins TRBV30 to TRBJ2-1; D might be TRBD2 (6 bases). CDR3 size: 13 residues. Germline CDR1 GTSNPN, CDR2 SVGIG (reference sequence). Trimming pared 8 bases from V and 6 bases from J, leaving 17 bases between. CDR3 sequence reads: CAGGYRYINEQFF. CDR3 bases: TGTGCCGGAGGGTACAGGTATATCAATGAGCAGTTCTTC.

The chain uses TRBV2 and TRBJ2-5, with D possibly matching TRBD2 (6 bases). CDR3 length: 15 amino acids. The germline V and J ends were trimmed by 5 bases and 2 bases, with 15 bases remaining between them. CDR1 SNHLY and CDR2 FYNNEI come from the germline V gene. DNA for the CDR3: TGTGCCAGCAGTCCAAAACTAGCAGTACAAGAGACCCAGTACTTC. Translation gives CASSPKLAVQETQYF.

This sequence joins TRBV5-5 and TRBJ1-5, with 7 bases fitting TRBD1. Trimming removed 0 bases from V and 7 bases from J; junction bases left unmatched: 4. CDR1 is SGHKS and CDR2 is YYEKEE in the germline V gene (reference sequence). The CDR3 consists of 14 residues. CDR3 in DNA: TGTGCCAGCAGCTTGGGGGACAGTTCCCAGCCCCAGCATTTT. Translation: CASSLGDSSQPQHF.

The chain recombines TRBV9 with TRBJ1-1; D ambiguous. The CDR3 contains 13 residues. Germline CDR1 SGDLS, CDR2 YYNGEE. The germline V and J ends were trimmed by 0 bases and 11 bases, with 14 bases remaining between them. The CDR3, as DNA: TGTGCCAGCAGCGTAGAAGACACCGGGGAGGCTTTCTTT. Protein sequence: CASSVEDTGEAFF.

The V gene is TRBV5-1, the J gene TRBJ2-3, with TRBD2 identical over 10 bases. J lost 4 bases, V lost 1 base, and 3 bases had no gene match. Germline V gives CDR1 SGHRS, CDR2 YFSETQ. CDR3 size: 15 residues. CDR3 sequence reads: CASSLSGGASDTQYF. CDR3 bases: TGCGCCAGCAGCTTGAGCGGGGGGGCGTCAGATACGCAGTATTTT.

The rearrangement joins TRBV12-3 or TRBV12-4 to TRBJ2-3; D possibly corresponds to TRBD1 (5 bases). Trimming stripped 5 bases from V and 5 bases from J, with 11 bases between. The CDR3 loop spans 13 amino acids. CDR3 nucleotide sequence: TGTGCCAGCAGTGTCAGGGATTTAGATACGCAGTATTTT. As protein: CASSVRDLDTQYF.

This sequence joins TRBV30 and TRBJ1-1; D call uncertain. Germline V gene data show CDR1 as GTSNPN and CDR2 as SVGIG (reference sequence). V was shortened by 0 bases and J by 3 bases, with 8 bases between the two germline ends. CDR3 length: 13 residues. The DNA of the CDR3 is TGTGCCTGGAGTGTTGGAGGGTACACTGAAGCTTTCTTT. Translated: CAWSVGGYTEAFF.

The rearrangement joins TRBV11-3 to TRBJ1-1, with unresolved D. Trimming stripped 3 bases from V and 1 base from J, with 6 bases between. The length of the CDR3 is 13 residues. Germline V gives CDR1 SGHNT, CDR2 YENEEA. The CDR3: CASSFGTNTEAFF. The CDR3 bases are TGTGCCAGCAGCTTTGGCACGAACACTGAAGCTTTCTTT.